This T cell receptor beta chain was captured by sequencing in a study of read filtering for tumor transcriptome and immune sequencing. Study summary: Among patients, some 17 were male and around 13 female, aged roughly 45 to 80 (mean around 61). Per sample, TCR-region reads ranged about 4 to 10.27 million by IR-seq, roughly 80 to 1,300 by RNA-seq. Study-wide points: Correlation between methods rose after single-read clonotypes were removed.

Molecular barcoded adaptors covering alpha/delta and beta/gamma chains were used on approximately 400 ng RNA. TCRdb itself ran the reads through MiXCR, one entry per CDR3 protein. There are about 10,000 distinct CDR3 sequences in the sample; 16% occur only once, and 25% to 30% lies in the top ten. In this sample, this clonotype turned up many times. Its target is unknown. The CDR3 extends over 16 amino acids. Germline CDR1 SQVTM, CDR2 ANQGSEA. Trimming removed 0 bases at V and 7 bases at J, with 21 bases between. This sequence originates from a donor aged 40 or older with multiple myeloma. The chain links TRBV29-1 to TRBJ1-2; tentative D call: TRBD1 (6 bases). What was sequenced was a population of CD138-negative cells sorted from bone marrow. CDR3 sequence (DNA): TGCAGCGTTGAAGATCGTGGGGGGGCGCAAGGGGGTGGCTACACCTTC. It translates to CSVEDRGGAQGGGYTF.